These 11 T cell receptor beta chains came from one sample sequenced in a study of T-cell memory formation after mild COVID-19. Via MiXCR, TCRdb re-called the 5' RACE reads, giving one row per CDR3 protein. Altogether over 350,000 distinct CDR3 sequences are present, approximately 16% being singletons, with the ten largest covering around a fifth. Material for sequencing was PBMCs or a T cell subset sorted from them (not recorded which). The receptors stem from a young man who had mild COVID-19 (a few samples of this study predate the infection). Cell type and time point are not known.

The V gene is TRBV10-3, the J gene TRBJ2-3; D may match TRBD1 or TRBD2 (6 bases each). Germline lookup yields CDR1 ENHRY and CDR2 SYGVKD. The CDR3 has 14 residues. Trimming stripped 8 bases from V and 2 bases from J, with 14 bases between. The chain's CDR3 is CAIGGWGATDTQYF. The CDR3 nucleotides read TGTGCCATCGGGGGTTGGGGGGCCACAGATACGCAGTATTTT.

V gene TRBV7-6 combines with J gene TRBJ2-3; possibly TRBD2 for D (5 bases). Germline V gene data show CDR1 as SGHVS and CDR2 as FNYEAQ. V lost 0 bases and J 0 bases, leaving 13 bases between the germline ends. This CDR3 contains 17 residues. The CDR3 DNA reads TGTGCCAGCAGCTTAGCGCGGGCAGCTTCTAGCACAGATACGCAGTATTTT. This codes for CASSLARAASSTDTQYF.

This clonotype was recorded a few times. The V gene is TRBV5-1, the J gene TRBJ1-6, with D possibly matching TRBD1 (5 bases). The CDR3 consists of 15 residues. The V end lost 5 bases, the J end lost 11 bases, and 20 bases lay between the germline ends. The germline V gene encodes CDR1 SGHRS and CDR2 YFSETQ. CDR3 DNA: TGCGCCAGCAGTCCGACGGGCAGGGAGGATGCACCCCTCCACTTT. Its translation: CASSPTGREDAPLHF.

This chain uses TRBV7-6 with TRBJ2-1; D gene ambiguous. The CDR3 consists of 17 residues. V was clipped by 5 bases and J by 5 bases, with 22 bases between them. CDR1 and CDR2 (germline): SGHVS, FNYEAQ. The CDR3 loop is CASSRTRKAERNNEQFF. In DNA form, the CDR3 reads TGTGCCAGCAGCCGCACCCGGAAAGCCGAACGTAACAATGAGCAGTTCTTC.

A few counts support this clonotype. The chain has TRBV7-2 and TRBJ1-1; D not certain. Looked up from germline, CDR1 is SGHTA and CDR2 is FQGNSA. CDR3 length: 14 amino acids. The V end lost 1 base, the J end lost 7 bases, and 13 bases lay between the germline ends. In nucleotides, the CDR3 is TGTGCCAGCAGCTTAGGTGCCTCTAAGTTTGAAGCTTTCTTT. It is translated as CASSLGASKFEAFF. Combining the CDR3 with reference TRBV7-2 and TRBJ1-1 gives the whole variable domain GAGVSQSPSNKVTEKGKDVELRCDPISGHTALYWYRQSLGQGLEFLIYFQGNSAPDKSGLPSDRFSAERTGGSVSTLTIQRTQQEDSAVYLCASSLGASKFEAFFGQGTRLTVV.

The CDR3 nucleotides are TGTGCCACCTTGGGGACTAGCGGGGGGGAGACCCAGTACTTC. It is translated as CATLGTSGGETQYF. The rearrangement uses TRBV10-3 and TRBJ2-5; 15 nucleotides match TRBD2. The V gene's germline CDR1 is ENHRY and CDR2 SYGVKD. The CDR3 runs 14 residues. V lost 10 bases, J lost 5 bases, and 5 bases stayed unmatched.

In its sample, this clonotype was seen once. V is TRBV24-1 and J is TRBJ2-2, with a tentative D call TRBD1 (6 bases). With 4 bases removed from V and 4 bases from J, the gap between germline ends came to 15 bases. Per germline, CDR1 KGHDR and CDR2 SFDVKD. This CDR3 is 16 amino acids long. The CDR3 sequence is CATSERQVVGTGELFF. CDR3 bases: TGTGCCACCAGTGAGAGACAGGTGGTGGGCACCGGGGAGCTGTTTTTT.

This clonotype was seen a few times. CDR3 sequence (DNA): TGTGCCAGCAGCCAAGGTTTCCCAGGGGGCAACTATGGCTACACCTTC. Translating it yields CASSQGFPGGNYGYTF. The chain uses TRBV3-1 and TRBJ1-2, with 8 nucleotides matching TRBD1. CDR3 length: 16 residues. The ends lost 1 base at V and 2 bases at J; junction bases unmatched: 6. Germline assignment: CDR1 LGHDT and CDR2 YNNKEL (reference sequence). Filled out from reference TRBV3-1 and TRBJ1-2, the complete variable domain reads DTAVSQTPKYLVTQMGNDKSIKCEQNLGHDTMYWYKQDSKKFLKIMFSYNNKELIINETVPNRFSPKSPDKAHLNLHINSLELGDSAVYFCASSQGFPGGNYGYTFGSGTRLTVV.

This clonotype was picked up a small number of times. The chain couples TRBV4-2 to TRBJ2-1; TRBD2 matches at 9 bases. The trim removed 0 bases at V and 6 bases at J, leaving 6 bases unmatched. Per germline, CDR1 LGHNA and CDR2 YNFKEQ. The CDR3 is 16 amino acids. CDR3 loop: CASSQEGLAYVNEQFF. DNA for the CDR3: TGTGCCAGCAGCCAAGAGGGACTAGCCTATGTCAATGAGCAGTTCTTC.

This clonotype was seen a handful of times. The rearrangement links TRBV27 to TRBJ1-1; D unclear. Germline V gene data show CDR1 as MNHEY and CDR2 as SMNVEV (reference sequence). The CDR3 has 16 amino acids. The V and J ends lost 6 bases and 2 bases respectively, with 19 bases between them. The CDR3 DNA sequence: TGTGCCAGCAGCTACACTTTGGGCCGACAAAACACTGAAGCTTTCTTT. It is translated as CASSYTLGRQNTEAFF.

This clonotype was counted only a few times. This rearrangement joins TRBV5-1 to TRBJ1-1; D uncertain. CDR1 is SGHRS and CDR2 is YFSETQ in the germline V gene. V was shortened by 0 bases and J by 6 bases, with 9 bases between the two germline ends. The CDR3 has 13 residues. CDR3 in amino acids: CASSLGGLAEAFF. In DNA, the CDR3 is TGCGCCAGCAGCTTGGGGGGATTGGCTGAAGCTTTCTTT.